This paragraph covers one T cell receptor beta chain sequence. Its antigen target is currently unknown. The input lacks base qualities; no much larger clone sits a single base away. The sample's time point label is to be understood as: pretreatment peripheral blood. A total of 25 to 30 patients with locally advanced or metastatic urothelial carcinoma, treated at Memorial Sloan Kettering on a trial protocol, made up the cohort. Peripheral blood mononuclear cells were collected pretreatment and during treatment, with between 1 and 8 total time points obtained per patient. The Qiagen DNeasy Blood extraction kit was used to purify genomic DNA from total PBMCs and from tumor samples. PBMCs were collected pretreatment and during treatment, and were isolated and stored as previously described. This specimen comes from a study of PD-L1 blockade in urothelial cancer (dated by TCRdb to the late 2010s). Context from the whole study: All patients started therapy in the mid-2010s and received atezolizumab 1,200 mg intravenously every 3 weeks. Blood samples were analyzed at 3 weeks after treatment start (second dose) and at 6 weeks after treatment start. An ECOG performance status of 0 or 1 was recorded for the patients, and 0 to 3 prior chemotherapy regimens had been received by the patients. About 85% of the roughly 29 patients were identified as males with urothelial cancer of bladder origin, and a prior smoking history was reported by 18 of 29 patients. The study was an exploratory multi-omic analysis of somatic, immune and clinical correlates of response to PD-L1 blockade with atezolizumab in urothelial cancer. Pretreatment tumor samples, along with matched peripheral blood collected serially before and after atezolizumab treatment, underwent TCR sequencing. Durable clinical benefit meant progression-free survival longer than 6 months, and TCR features were also tested against progression-free and overall survival. Blood samples gave a median of about 140,000 T cells and approximately 80,000 unique TCRs, with a median clonality of around 0.08. Pretreatment blood TCR-seq was available for 27 to 30 patients, at least one posttreatment blood collection was obtained for 25 or so patients, and tumor TCR-seq was available for 25 or so patients. Several patients achieved durable clinical benefit and some 21 did not. In the same patients, pretreatment tumors underwent whole exome sequencing and RNA sequencing in addition to TCR sequencing. Results and caveats for the whole study, not just this receptor: Because of the small sample size (n of about 30) and the many exploratory analyses performed, the results are intended to be regarded as hypothesis-generating. A pretreatment peripheral blood TCR clonality below the median was linked to improved progression-free and overall survival. Among patients with durable benefit, tumor-associated TCR clones showed greater expansion in peripheral blood 3 weeks after treatment started (n = 22, p = 0.022).

Synthetic TCR analog templates were spiked into each PCR to estimate absolute template abundance from read counts. The immunoSEQ assay used bias-controlled V and J gene primers to amplify TCRbeta CDR3 regions from genomic DNA. Sequencing of rearranged TCRbeta segments was done at approximately 20X coverage. The authors' analysis ran thus. Sequencing errors were corrected by clustering and CDR3s were annotated against IMGT to assign V, D and J genes. Downstream analyses used only productive TCRbeta rearrangements, leaving out any out-of-frame or stop-codon sequences. To compute clonality, Shannon entropy was normalized by the log of the number of unique productive sequences and then subtracted from one. Fisher's exact test with Benjamini-Hochberg correction, at a threshold of adjusted p below 0.01, was used to find clones that differed between time points or between blood and tumor. TCRdb holds this immuneACCESS table with in-frame rearrangements only. Some clones are missing; in checked studies, unresolved V genes explain under half, and the rest has no known cause. The V and J calls and the clone size are those of that table, but D and trimming were determined from the DNA. This sample comprises tens of thousands of clones, 80% to 90% of them detected only once. The ten largest clones take up 6.8% of the sample.

The material was PBMCs, obtained around atezolizumab (anti-PD-L1) treatment. This receptor was obtained from a man in his 60s with urothelial cancer.

The CDR3 loop reads CASSPGAGNQPQHF. In nucleotides, the sequence is TGTGCCAGCTCACCAGGGGCAGGCAATCAGCCCCAGCATTTT. The chain was built from TRBV18 and TRBJ1-5; a tentative D call is TRBD1 (5 bases match). Including the terminal cysteine and phenylalanine, the CDR3 comprises 14 residues. The DNA shown is the 42-base CDR3, in frame from base 1. Cut back by 2 bases and 2 bases, the V and J ends lie 7 bases apart. For CDR1 and CDR2, the germline V gene lists KGHSH and LQKENI.